The 17 T cell receptor beta chains in this list originate from one sample, sequenced in a study of CD8 T cells in ankylosing spondylitis. From the 5' RACE reads, TCRdb called clonotypes with MiXCR, one entry per CDR3 protein. The sample contains around 150,000 distinct CDR3 sequences, about 16% of which appear only once. Source material: blood, either unsorted or a sorted T cell fraction (not recorded which). Receptors were obtained from a male donor with ankylosing spondylitis or in good health (not recorded which).

This clonotype appeared a few times. The CDR3 region is CASKTDRGSTDTQYF. The CDR3 DNA reads as TGTGCCAGCAAAACGGACAGGGGAAGCACAGATACGCAGTATTTT. The J gene is TRBJ2-3, the V gene TRBV12-3 or TRBV12-4; 9 bases match TRBD1. This CDR3 contains 15 residues. The V gene end was trimmed by 7 bases and the J gene end by 0 bases; junction bases not matched to a gene: 5.

The CDR3 bases are TGTGCCAGTAGTATCAGCCAGGCGAACACCGGGGAGCTGTTTTTT. Residues: CASSISQANTGELFF. The rearrangement links TRBV19 to TRBJ2-2; unclear D gene. Germline CDR1 LNHDA, CDR2 SQIVND (reference sequence). The CDR3 loop spans 15 amino acids. Trimming removed 3 bases from V and 0 bases from J, with 8 bases in between.

This clonotype was counted ten times or more. The rearrangement uses TRBV20-1 and TRBJ2-3; TRBD2 matches at 12 bases. The V gene end was trimmed by 6 bases and the J gene end by 4 bases; junction bases not matched to a gene: 8. From germline, CDR1 is DFQATT and CDR2 SNEGSKA (reference sequence). CDR3 length: 15 residues. The CDR3 reads CSARKTSGGPDTQYF. The CDR3 bases are TGCAGTGCGAGAAAGACTAGCGGGGGTCCAGATACGCAGTATTTT.

A note on this clonotype: A much larger clone is a single base away; this may be a read error. The chain carries TRBV4-1 and TRBJ1-6; tentative D call: TRBD1 (5 bases). Germline V gene lookup returns CDR1 MGHRA and CDR2 YSYEKL. The CDR3 consists of 14 residues. In DNA form, the CDR3 reads TGCTCCAGCAGCCAAGAGTCGCAGGGATCACCCCTCCACTTT. Residues: CSSSQESQGSPLHF.

The rearrangement joins TRBV15 to TRBJ2-7; 11 bases are a match to TRBD2. From germline, CDR1 is LNHNV and CDR2 YYDKDF (reference sequence). Trimming took 6 bases from V and 6 from J; bases not matched to a gene: 7. The CDR3 totals 14 residues. This chain's CDR3 is CATRTSGTSGEQYF. As DNA, the CDR3 is TGTGCCACCAGGACTAGCGGGACTTCTGGCGAGCAGTACTTC.

This clonotype appeared a few times. DNA of the CDR3: TGTGCCAGTCGACAGGGGTTCGGAAACACCATATATTTT. This gives the protein CASRQGFGNTIYF. The rearrangement joins TRBV6-1 to TRBJ1-3; 8 bases match TRBD1. Germline CDR1 is MNHNS and CDR2 is SASEGT. The V gene end was trimmed by 9 bases and the J gene end by 4 bases; junction bases not matched to a gene: 5. There are 13 residues in the CDR3.

The genes are TRBV28 and TRBJ2-7; tentatively, D is TRBD2 (6 bases). Looked up from germline, CDR1 is MDHEN and CDR2 is SYDVKM. The CDR3 runs to 15 residues. Trimming shortened V by 6 bases and J by 2 bases, and 17 bases separated the two germline ends. DNA of the CDR3: TGTGCCAGCAGCTTACTAGCCTCGGGAGCCTACGAGCAGTACTTC. This encodes CASSLLASGAYEQYF.

The chain recombines TRBV29-1 with TRBJ1-3; tentative D call: TRBD1 (5 bases). Per the germline V gene, CDR1 is SQVTM and CDR2 is ANQGSEA. The V end was cut by 7 bases, the J end by 0 bases, with 10 bases between. The length of the CDR3 is 13 residues. CDR3 region: CSARTSSGNTIYF. CDR3 sequence (DNA): TGCAGCGCAAGGACAAGCTCTGGAAACACCATATATTTT.

V is TRBV29-1 and J is TRBJ2-1; 8 nucleotides align to TRBD2. V was pared by 2 bases and J by 6 bases, with 15 bases of the junction left unmatched. The CDR3 covers 17 residues. Germline assignment: CDR1 SQVTM and CDR2 ANQGSEA. This CDR3 reads CSVEFPAGEPPRNEQFF. CDR3 bases: TGCAGCGTTGAATTCCCAGCGGGAGAGCCCCCTCGCAATGAGCAGTTCTTC.

This chain links TRBV28 with TRBJ1-2, with 8 bases fitting TRBD1. The CDR3 consists of 16 residues. The junction had 8 bases not matched to a gene; V was cut back by 4 bases and J by 1 base. Germline V CDR1 and CDR2: MDHEN, SYDVKM. CDR3 in amino acids: CASSSSGGNINYGYTF. In nucleotides, the CDR3 is TGTGCCAGCAGTTCGTCAGGGGGCAATATTAACTATGGCTACACCTTC.

This clonotype was detected ten times or more. The CDR3 loop is CASSLGPGLAGIEQYF. In nucleotides, the CDR3 is TGCGCCAGCAGCTTGGGACCGGGGCTAGCGGGAATCGAGCAGTACTTC. This rearrangement joins TRBV5-1 to TRBJ2-7; 9 nucleotides agree with TRBD2. The V gene's germline CDR1 is SGHRS and CDR2 YFSETQ. This CDR3 has 16 residues. After removal of 0 bases from V and 6 bases from J, the junction contained 10 bases not matched to a gene.

Ten or more counts support this clonotype. The chain employs TRBV12-3 or TRBV12-4 and TRBJ2-7, with D perhaps TRBD2 (6 bases). Between the trimmed V and J ends, which lost 6 bases and 1 base, there was a span of 13 bases. The CDR3 has 14 amino acids. The CDR3 is CASSRPGLSYEQYF. The CDR3 coding sequence is TGTGCCAGCAGCCGGCCCGGACTATCCTACGAGCAGTACTTC.

In this sample, this clonotype turned up many times. V usage is TRBV4-1 and J usage is TRBJ1-1; TRBD1 matches 10 bases. The CDR3 runs to 17 residues. V was clipped by 1 base and J by 0 bases; unmatched bases: 5. Germline lookup yields CDR1 MGHRA and CDR2 YSYEKL. The CDR3 here is CASSQGPGQGMNTEAFF. The CDR3 nucleotides are TGCGCCAGCAGCCAAGGACCGGGACAGGGGATGAACACTGAAGCTTTCTTT.

The sample holds a few counts of this clonotype. The rearrangement uses TRBV7-2 and TRBJ1-3, with TRBD1 identical over 8 bases. Per the germline V gene, CDR1 is SGHTA and CDR2 is FQGNSA. The CDR3 is 15 amino acids. J lost 1 base, V lost 5 bases, and 4 bases had no gene match. The CDR3 coding sequence is TGTGCCAGCAGCCCCTGGACAGGGTCTGGAAACACCATATATTTT. Translating it yields CASSPWTGSGNTIYF. Complete variable domain (other parts from reference TRBV7-2 and TRBJ1-3): GAGVSQSPSNKVTEKGKDVELRCDPISGHTALYWYRQSLGQGLEFLIYFQGNSAPDKSGLPSDRFSAERTGGSVSTLTIQRTQQEDSAVYLCASSPWTGSGNTIYFGEGSWLTVV.

This clonotype has just a few counts. This chain links TRBV7-6 with TRBJ2-1, with 7 positions matching TRBD2. Germline assignment: CDR1 SGHVS and CDR2 FNYEAQ. There are 14 residues in the CDR3. The junction had 7 bases not matched to a gene; V was cut back by 4 bases and J by 7 bases. CDR3 sequence: CASSSPSSGNEQFF. The DNA for the CDR3 is TGTGCCAGCAGCTCCCCTTCTAGCGGAAATGAGCAGTTCTTC.

In this sample, this clonotype turned up many times. The J gene is TRBJ2-3, the V gene TRBV12-3 or TRBV12-4; 14 bases map to TRBD2. CDR3 length: 16 amino acids. V trimming: 5 bases; J trimming: 3 bases; junction bases outside the gene matches: 4. In nucleotides, the CDR3 is TGTGCCAGCAGTCCCTGGACTAGCGGGAGGACAGATACGCAGTATTTT. It translates to CASSPWTSGRTDTQYF.

This clonotype appeared a few times. V usage is TRBV27 and J usage is TRBJ1-1; 7 bases fit TRBD1. Germline lookup yields CDR1 MNHEY and CDR2 SMNVEV (reference sequence). The J segment lost 0 bases and the V segment lost 5 bases, leaving 9 bases of the junction unmatched. The CDR3 loop spans 16 amino acids. The CDR3 is CASSARTGGLNTEAFF. In DNA form, the CDR3 reads TGTGCCAGCAGTGCCCGGACAGGAGGGTTGAACACTGAAGCTTTCTTT.